Given below is one T cell receptor beta chain in context. The data derive from a study of somatic mutations in cytotoxic T cells in rheumatoid arthritis. For the study at large: Flow sorting at nearly 100% purity was applied to some V beta antibody-stained T-cell populations, which included V beta1+ cells sequenced for TCRB.

TCRdb's table, derived via immunoSEQ multiplex PCR, lists solely in-frame clones and lacks some. The data contain approximately 10,000 clones, about 80% of them singletons. Sequenced sample: CD8+ T cells sorted from blood. The sequence came from a woman aged 55-70 years with rheumatoid arthritis.

This CDR3 is CASSQDRGGADTQYF. The DNA for the CDR3 is TGTGCCAGCAGCCAGGACAGAGGGGGGGCAGATACGCAGTATTTT. The chain links TRBV11-2 to TRBJ2-3, with a tentative D call TRBD2 (7 bases). The V end lost 5 bases, the J end lost 4 bases, and 16 bases lay between the germline ends. This CDR3 contains 15 residues. Germline lookup yields CDR1 SGHAT and CDR2 FQNNGV.